This T cell receptor beta chain was recorded in a study of vaccination effects on CD4 cells after COVID-19. Produced via immunoSEQ multiplex PCR; TCRdb's table is partial and in-frame only. The sample lists about 50,000 clones, about 74% occurring once. For this clone: What it binds is not known.

The authors isolated CD4+ T cells after roughly eleven days of culture. On days 3 and 7, fresh IL-2 medium replaced half the medium. Germline V gene data show CDR1 as LNHDA and CDR2 as SQIVND (reference sequence). The CDR3 length is 16 residues. V was clipped by 7 bases and J by 0 bases, with 16 bases between them. The sequence was collected from a human donor who received a COVID-19 vaccine. This chain uses TRBV19 with TRBJ1-3; D is unclear. The sequenced sample was CD4+ T cells from PBMCs cultured without peptide, obtained before COVID-19 vaccination. The CDR3 protein is CASTTRGPRSGNTIYF. Written as DNA, the CDR3 is TGTGCCAGTACGACCCGCGGGCCCCGCTCTGGAAACACCATATATTTT. Full variable domain (missing parts from reference TRBV19 and TRBJ1-3): DGGITQSPKYLFRKEGQNVTLSCEQNLNHDAMYWYRQDPGQGLRLIYYSQIVNDFQKGDIAEGYSVSREKKESFPLTVTSAQKNPTAFYLCASTTRGPRSGNTIYFGEGSWLTVV.